This TCR beta chain was retrieved from a study of cytomegalovirus exposure and HLA in healthy donors. 13 Jbeta primers and 60 Vbeta primers were used for the PCR. TCRdb's copy holds only in-frame clones and misses some; the assay was immunoSEQ multiplex PCR. The repertoire has 150,000 to 200,000 clones, over 75% of them found once; the top ten carry almost 6.5%. The CDR3 is made up of 16 amino acids. Germline assignment: CDR1 SGHRS and CDR2 YFSETQ. V was clipped by 0 bases and J by 4 bases; unmatched bases: 5. Study-wide results and caveats: Accurate HLA-A and HLA-B prediction from TCR beta sequences was reported for most subjects. Listed as cytomegalovirus-associated were 150 or so TCR beta chains.

A word on this clone: Its target is unknown. Other DNA sequences from this sample encode an identical CDR3 as well.

This receptor was taken from a man between 35 and 55 years old in good health and CMV-seropositive. Sequences were obtained from PBMCs. The chain carries TRBV5-1 and TRBJ2-2, with TRBD2 matching over 8 bases. CDR3 protein: CASSLVSGGSTGELFF. CDR3 sequence (DNA): TGCGCCAGCAGCTTGGTGTCGGGGGGGAGCACCGGGGAGCTGTTTTTT. The full variable domain, completed using reference TRBV5-1 and TRBJ2-2, is KAGVTQTPRYLIKTRGQQVTLSCSPISGHRSVSWYQQTPGQGLQFLFEYFSETQRNKGNFPGRFSGRQFSNSRSEMNVSTLELGDSALYLCASSLVSGGSTGELFFGEGSRLTVL.